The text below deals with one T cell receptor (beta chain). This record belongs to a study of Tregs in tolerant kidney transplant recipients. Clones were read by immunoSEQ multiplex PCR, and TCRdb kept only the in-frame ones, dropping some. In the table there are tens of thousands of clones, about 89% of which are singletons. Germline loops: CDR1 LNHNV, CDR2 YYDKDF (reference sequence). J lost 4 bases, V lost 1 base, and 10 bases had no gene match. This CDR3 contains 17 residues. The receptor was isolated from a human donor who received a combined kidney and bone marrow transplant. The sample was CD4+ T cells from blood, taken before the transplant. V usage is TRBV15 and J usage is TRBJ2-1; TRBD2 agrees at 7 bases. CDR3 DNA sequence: TGTGCCACCAGCAGAGGGCCTCTAGCGGCGATGTACAATGAGCAGTTCTTC. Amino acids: CATSRGPLAAMYNEQFF.